The 3 T cell receptor beta chains listed next were all sequenced from one sample in a study of T cells in Graves' hyperthyroidism and ophthalmopathy. Using RNA transcripts as the source, TCR beta CDR3 regions were amplified. TCR CDR3 underwent first-round RT-PCR with the HTBI primer set. A single record per CDR3 protein comes from TCRdb applying MiXCR to the multiplex PCR reads. The data contain 250,000 to 300,000 distinct CDR3 sequences, roughly a fifth of them seen just once; the ten biggest clones take up 35% to 45%. Material for sequencing was blood. The origin of the receptors is a man aged 45-60 years with Graves' ophthalmopathy.

Only a few counts were recorded for this clonotype. The rearrangement links TRBV19 to TRBJ2-1; TRBD1 might be the D (5 bases). This CDR3 spans 17 amino acids. Germline CDR1 is LNHDA and CDR2 is SQIVND (reference sequence). V lost 0 bases and J lost 7, with 19 bases in between. The CDR3 DNA reads TGTGCCAGTAGTATAGATTATGCGAGAGAAAGGGGTAATGAGCAGTTCTTC. Translated, it gives CASSIDYARERGNEQFF.

This clonotype was detected ten times or more. The chain recombines TRBV5-1 with TRBJ2-3; 10 bases agree with TRBD1. With V trimmed by 7 bases and J by 4 bases, 15 bases remained unmatched. The CDR3 extends over 17 amino acids. Germline V gene data show CDR1 as SGHRS and CDR2 as YFSETQ. The chain's CDR3 is CASRSGNRDRGSDTQYF. The CDR3 region has the DNA TGCGCCAGCCGCTCAGGAAACCGGGACAGGGGATCAGATACGCAGTATTTT.

This clonotype was picked up many times. The rearrangement uses TRBV27 and TRBJ1-1; 10 bases line up with TRBD1. V lost 1 base and J lost 4; bases outside the gene matches: 9. The CDR3 is 17 residues long. CDR1 is MNHEY and CDR2 is SMNVEV in the germline V gene (reference sequence). The CDR3 reads CASSLYLTGGTGTEAFF. CDR3 sequence (DNA): TGTGCCAGCAGTTTATACCTGACAGGGGGCACGGGCACTGAAGCTTTCTTT.